This T cell receptor (beta chain) was captured by sequencing in a study of cytomegalovirus exposure and HLA in healthy donors. The CDR3 spans 15 residues. J was trimmed by 3 bases and V by 5 bases; bases with no gene match: 7. The germline V gene has CDR1 SQVTM and CDR2 ANQGSEA. Primers included in the PCR were 60 Vbeta and 13 Jbeta primers. The protocol was immunoSEQ multiplex PCR, while the TCRdb copy is restricted to in-frame clones and leaves out a portion. There are around 150,000 clones in the sample; less than 80% occur only once, and 6.5% lies in the top ten. The V gene is TRBV29-1, the J gene TRBJ2-2; TRBD1 matches at 9 bases. The material sequenced was PBMCs. The TCR originated in a middle-aged man in good health and CMV-seropositive. CDR3 loop: CSVLGTGRDTGELFF. Written as DNA, the CDR3 is TGCAGCGTTTTGGGGACAGGGCGGGACACCGGGGAGCTGTTTTTT.